This is a list of T cell receptor beta chains from one sample in a study of blood T cell repertoires in COVID-19. Assay used: immunoSEQ multiplex PCR; TCRdb lists only in-frame clones, some missing. The sample yields about 210,000 clones, 60% to 85% seen once. Material for sequencing was peripheral blood. These receptor sequences come from a woman aged 70-85 years with acute or convalescent COVID-19. Both conserved end residues are part of each CDR3. D genes are given only for firm matches. Clone size, where shown, is once, few, many, or a class for clones that have expanded.

j_call v_call d_call clone_size cdr3_nt cdr3_aa
TRBJ2-3 TRBV24-1 NA NA TGTGCCACCAGTGAATCTGACTCTTTTACAGATACGCAGTATTTT CATSESDSFTDTQYF
TRBJ2-3 TRBV7-9 TRBD2 NA TGTGCCAGCAGCAGAGGACTAGCGGGGACCACAGATACGCAGTATTTT CASSRGLAGTTDTQYF
TRBJ2-1 TRBV7-3 TRBD1 NA TGTGCCAGCAGTCAGGACAGGGGGTCTTACAATGAGCAGTTCTTC CASSQDRGSYNEQFF
TRBJ1-1 TRBV4-1 NA NA TGCGCCAGCAGCGCCCACTTGGGCGTGGACACTGAAGCTTTCTTT CASSAHLGVDTEAFF
TRBJ2-3 TRBV21-1 NA NA TGTGCCAGCAGCCAGGACGGGACTAGCGGCACAGATACGCAGTATTTT CASSQDGTSGTDTQYF
TRBJ2-1 TRBV4-1 TRBD1 NA TGCGCCAGCAGCCAAGAGATGTTACAGGGGAGCCAAGAGTTCTTC CASSQEMLQGSQEFF
TRBJ2-7 TRBV27 TRBD2 NA TGTGCCAGCCGGGCGGGGGGCGAGCAGTACTTC CASRAGGEQYF
TRBJ1-5 TRBV7-8 TRBD1 NA TGTGCCAGCAGCCGCGACAGGGGGGGCAATCAGCCCCAGCATTTT CASSRDRGGNQPQHF
TRBJ2-7 TRBV5-1 TRBD2 NA TGCGCCAGCAGCTTGGAGGCGCGGGGGAGCTCCTACGAGCAGTACTTC CASSLEARGSSYEQYF
TRBJ2-3 TRBV6-5 TRBD2 NA TGTGCCAGTCTAGCGGGGGGCACAGATACGCAGTATTTT CASLAGGTDTQYF
TRBJ1-2 TRBV5-1 TRBD1 many TGCGCCAGCAGCTTGGGACAGGGACATTTAGGCTACACCTTC CASSLGQGHLGYTF
TRBJ2-1 TRBV6-6 NA NA TGTGCCAGCAGTTCTCTCGGCCGACGGGGGAATGAGCAGTTCTTC CASSSLGRRGNEQFF
TRBJ2-3 TRBV18 TRBD1 NA TGTGCCAGCTCTTTTACAGGGGGCGGAGATACGCAGTATTTT CASSFTGGGDTQYF
TRBJ2-7 TRBV5-1 TRBD1 NA TGCGCCAGCAGCTTGGAGACAGGGCTGGGTTACGAGCAGTACTTC CASSLETGLGYEQYF
TRBJ1-3 TRBV7-5 NA NA TGTGTCAGAAGCTCCCCGGGACACCTCCTCTCTGGAAACACCATATATTTT CVRSSPGHLLSGNTIYF
TRBJ2-7 TRBV5-1 TRBD1 NA TGCGCCAGCAACCGGGACAGCTCCTACGAGCAGTACTTC CASNRDSSYEQYF
TRBJ1-2 TRBV6-5 TRBD1 NA TGTGCCAGCAGAGCCGGACAGGGGAAGGATGGCTACACCTTC CASRAGQGKDGYTF